Presented here are 21 T cell receptor beta chains from one specimen sequenced in a study of CD4 and CD8 cells across lung adenocarcinoma regions. TCRdb called the PCR reads again in MiXCR, with one record for every CDR3 protein. The data contain more than 9,000 distinct CDR3 sequences, roughly 46% of them singletons. What was sequenced was CD4+ T cells from the margin of a lung tumor. These receptor sequences come from a male donor with lung adenocarcinoma. The CD4 and CD8 labels of this study may be unreliable.

In this sample, this clonotype is medium-sized (0.01 to 0.1%). The chain couples TRBV27 to TRBJ2-5; maybe TRBD1 (6 bases). With the DNA end fitting TRBJ2-7 better, the J assignment may be wrong. This CDR3 has 15 amino acids. Per the germline V gene, CDR1 is MNHEY and CDR2 is SMNVEV (reference sequence). The CDR3: CASPRDKTPDYEQYF. CDR3 DNA: TGTGCCAGCCCCCGGGACAAGACCCCGGACTACGAGCAGTACTTC.

The genes are TRBV6-5 and TRBJ1-1, with D hard to call. Germline CDR1 reads MNHEY; CDR2 reads SVGAGI. Between the trimmed V and J ends, which lost 2 bases and 5 bases, there was a span of 9 bases. The CDR3 runs 13 residues. CDR3 loop: CASSYSRVTEAFF. The CDR3 coding sequence is TGTGCCAGCAGTTACAGTCGGGTGACTGAAGCTTTCTTT.

The chain couples TRBV6-5 to TRBJ2-3; the match to TRBD2 covers 9 bases. The J call may not be correct, given that the DNA end is closer to TRBJ2-5. The CDR3 runs to 19 residues. Per germline, CDR1 MNHEY and CDR2 SVGAGI. CDR3 protein: CASSSTGRAGGRDTDTQYF. CDR3 coding DNA: TGTGCCAGCAGTTCCACCGGGCGGGCGGGGGGGCGTGACACAGATACCCAGTACTTC.

This chain links TRBV6-1 with TRBJ1-3, with D uncertain. From germline, CDR1 is MNHNS and CDR2 SASEGT. The CDR3 spans 17 residues. Trimming cost V 7 bases and J 0 bases, with 19 bases left between them. CDR3 DNA sequence: TGTGCCAGCAAGTCCAGGACTACCGGTTTCTCTGGAAACACCATATATTTT. Translation: CASKSRTTGFSGNTIYF.

V gene TRBV6-1 combines with J gene TRBJ2-3; 8 bases align to TRBD1. The CDR3 is made up of 14 amino acids. CDR1 is MNHNS and CDR2 is SASEGT in the germline V gene. The trim removed 6 bases at V and 0 bases at J, leaving 2 bases unmatched. In nucleotides, the CDR3 is TGTGCCAGCAGCACAGGGGGTAGCACAGATACGCAGTATTTT. Translated, it gives CASSTGGSTDTQYF.

A word on this clonotype: The junction departs from germline at one end; a sequencing error may be responsible. V gene TRBV6-1 combines with J gene TRBJ2-4; D perhaps matches TRBD1 (6 bases). This CDR3 has 14 amino acids. Germline CDR1 reads MNHNS; CDR2 reads SASEGT. The CDR3 region is CASLGGGTQNTQYF. CDR3 in DNA: TGTGCGAGCCTTGGGGGCGGAACCCAAAACACTCAGTACTTC.

This clonotype was counted at least ten times. The V gene is TRBV4-3, the J gene TRBJ2-2; tentatively, D is TRBD1 or TRBD2 (5 bases each). The V gene's germline CDR1 is LGHNA and CDR2 YSLEER. CDR3 length equals 17 residues. The V end was cut by 4 bases, the J end by 0 bases, with 15 bases between. For the CDR3, the DNA is TGCGCCAGCAGCCGACAGATAGGACTTACGAACACCGGGGAGCTGTTTTTT. It specifies CASSRQIGLTNTGELFF.

CDR3 in DNA: TGTGCGGGGCGCGGGGGGCGTGACCAAGAGACCCAGTTCTTC. Translated: CAGRGGRDQETQFF. V is TRBV7-2 and J is TRBJ2-1; 8 bases align to TRBD2. Germline CDR1 SGHTA, CDR2 FQGNSA. CDR3 length: 14 amino acids.

This clonotype was recorded many times. The chain links TRBV11-3 to TRBJ1-6; 8 nucleotides align to TRBD1. Trimming cost V 1 base and J 10 bases; bases outside gene matches: 3. The CDR3 is 14 residues long. Germline V gene data show CDR1 as SGHNT and CDR2 as YENEEA. CDR3 nucleotides: TGTGCCAGCAGCTTAGGAACAGGGGGATCACCCCTCCACTTT. This codes for CASSLGTGGSPLHF.

The chain employs TRBV6-5 and TRBJ1-5, with a possible D match to TRBD1 (6 bases). The CDR3 has 15 residues. With 2 bases removed from V and 0 bases from J, the gap between germline ends came to 8 bases. Germline-derived CDR1 and CDR2 are MNHEY and SVGAGI. CDR3 sequence: CASSYTGNSNQPQHF. DNA of the CDR3: TGTGCCAGCAGTTACACAGGGAATAGCAATCAGCCCCAGCATTTT.

Regarding this clonotype: A read error is possible here, since a much larger clone lies one base away. CDR3: CASSSDTDNYNEQYF. CDR3 nucleotide sequence: TGTGCCAGCAGCTCAGACACCGACAACTACAATGAGCAGTACTTC. The J gene is TRBJ2-5, the V gene TRBV6-2 or TRBV6-3; D uncertain. The CDR3 spans 15 residues. V was cut by 6 bases and J by 11 bases, with 25 bases left in between. From germline, CDR1 is MNHEY and CDR2 SVGEGT.

The chain employs TRBV6-1 and TRBJ2-4; 9 nucleotides match TRBD2. Germline V CDR1 and CDR2: MNHNS, SASEGT. The CDR3 covers 15 residues. V shed 7 bases and J 13 bases; nucleotides not matched to a gene: 17. CDR3 DNA sequence: TGTGCCAGCACCAGGCGACTAGCGGCATACAATGAGCAGTACTTC. As protein: CASTRRLAAYNEQYF.

The chain joins TRBV27 to TRBJ2-3; D possibly matches TRBD1 or TRBD2 (6 bases each). V was trimmed by 6 bases and J by 12 bases, leaving 37 bases between them. From germline, CDR1 is MNHEY and CDR2 SMNVEV (reference sequence). The CDR3 extends over 19 amino acids. The CDR3 DNA reads as TGTGCCAGCAGAGCCACGGGGGTAGCCGGGGGCTGTGACCCAGAGACCCAGTATTTT. The encoded protein is CASRATGVAGGCDPETQYF.

Comments on this clonotype: One end of the junction varies from germline; a read error may be responsible. The chain is built from TRBV27 and TRBJ2-2, with 8 positions matching TRBD2. The CDR3 contains 16 residues. CDR1 and CDR2 (germline): MNHEY, SMNVEV (reference sequence). DNA for the CDR3: TGTGCCAGCAGAACGGAAGCGGGAGTTGACACCGGTGAGCTGTATTTT. Its protein product is CASRTEAGVDTGELYF.

This chain links TRBV27 with TRBJ2-6, with D unresolved. This CDR3 has 13 amino acids. V dropped 3 bases and J dropped 4 bases, with 4 bases sitting between them. CDR1 is MNHEY and CDR2 is SMNVEV in the germline V gene (reference sequence). CDR3 amino acids: CASSLTGANVLTF. The CDR3 DNA reads TGTGCCAGCAGTTTGACCGGGGCCAACGTCCTGACTTTC.

Turning to this clonotype: The junction and the germline gene differ at one end; a read error may be behind it. This chain uses TRBV6-1 with TRBJ2-4; 13 bases are shared with TRBD2. This CDR3 spans 19 amino acids. CDR1 and CDR2 from the germline V gene are MNHNS and SASEGT. CDR3 residues: CASTSAGLAGLSTTDTQYF. CDR3 nucleotide sequence: TGTGCCAGCACCTCCGCGGGACTAGCGGGGCTGTCTACCACAGACACGCAGTATTTC.

V usage is TRBV10-2 and J usage is TRBJ2-5; D is perhaps TRBD1 or TRBD2 (5 bases each). The assigned J gene may be wrong: the sequence end matches TRBJ2-7 better. Germline CDR1 and CDR2: WSHSY and SAAADI. CDR3 length: 15 residues. Here the CDR3 reads CASSESGQGRGEQYF. CDR3 nucleotides: TGCGCCAGCAGTGAGTCGGGGCAGGGACGGGGCGAGCAGTACTTC.

This clonotype was picked up many times. V is TRBV4-1 and J is TRBJ2-7; no clear D. Germline CDR1 is MGHRA and CDR2 is YSYEKL. The V gene lost 1 base and the J gene lost 3 bases, with 7 bases spanning the gap. The CDR3 is 13 residues long. The CDR3 spells CASSQASRYEQYF. The CDR3 nucleotides are TGCGCCAGCAGCCAAGCATCCCGCTACGAGCAGTACTTC.

This clonotype was counted between two and nine times. This sequence joins TRBV6-1 and TRBJ2-4; TRBD2 might be the D (6 bases). The length of the CDR3 is 16 residues. Between the trimmed V and J ends, which lost 1 base and 8 bases, there was a span of 18 bases. Germline loops: CDR1 MNHNS, CDR2 SASEGT. For the CDR3, the DNA is TGTGCCAGCAGTGAAGAGGTCTTGGAGGGACGAGACATTCAGTACTTC. Residues: CASSEEVLEGRDIQYF.

By sample share, this clonotype is medium-sized (0.01 to 0.1%). The chain recombines TRBV6-2 or TRBV6-3 with TRBJ2-3, with D perhaps given as TRBD1 or TRBD2 (6 bases each). Trimming removed 0 bases at V and 3 bases at J, with 7 bases between. Germline CDR1 MNHEY, CDR2 SVGEGT. The CDR3 has 14 residues. CDR3: CASSYSGGTDTQYF. Here the CDR3 DNA reads TGTGCCAGCAGTTACTCAGGGGGGACAGATACGCAGTATTTT.

The chain carries TRBV10-2 and TRBJ2-3; D is possibly TRBD1 or TRBD2 (5 bases each). Trimming took off 3 bases at V and 8 bases at J, with 15 bases between the two ends. CDR3 length equals 14 residues. CDR1 and CDR2 from the germline V gene are WSHSY and SAAADI. The CDR3 DNA sequence: TGCGCCAGCAGTGATTCGGGACCTAGGAGTACGCAGTATTTT. This encodes CASSDSGPRSTQYF.